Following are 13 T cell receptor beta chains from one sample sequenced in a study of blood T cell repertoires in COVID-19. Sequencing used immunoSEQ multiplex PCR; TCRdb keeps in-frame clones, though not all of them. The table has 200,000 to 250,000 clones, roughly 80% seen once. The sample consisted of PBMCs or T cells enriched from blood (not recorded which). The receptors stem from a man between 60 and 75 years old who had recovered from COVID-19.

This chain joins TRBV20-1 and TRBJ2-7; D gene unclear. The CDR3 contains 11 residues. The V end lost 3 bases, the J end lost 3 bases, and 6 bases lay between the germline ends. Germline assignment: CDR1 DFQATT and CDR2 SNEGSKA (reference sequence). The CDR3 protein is CSASSGYEQYF. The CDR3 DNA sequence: TGCAGTGCTAGTTCCGGCTACGAGCAGTACTTC.

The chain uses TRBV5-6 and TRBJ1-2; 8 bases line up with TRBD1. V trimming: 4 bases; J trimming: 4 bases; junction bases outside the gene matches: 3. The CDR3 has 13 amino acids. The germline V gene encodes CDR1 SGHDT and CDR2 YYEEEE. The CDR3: CASSQDRVYGYTF. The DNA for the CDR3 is TGTGCCAGCAGCCAGGACAGGGTCTATGGCTACACCTTC. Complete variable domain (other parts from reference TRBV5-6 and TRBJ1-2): DAGVTQSPTHLIKTRGQQVTLRCSPKSGHDTVSWYQQALGQGPQFIFQYYEEEERQRGNFPDRFSGHQFPNYSSELNVNALLLGDSALYLCASSQDRVYGYTFGSGTRLTVV.

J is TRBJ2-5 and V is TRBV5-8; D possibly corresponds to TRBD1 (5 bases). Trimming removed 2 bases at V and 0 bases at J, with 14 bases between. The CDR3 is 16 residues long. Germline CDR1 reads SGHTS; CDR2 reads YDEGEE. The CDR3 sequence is CASSFLQGGHQETQYF. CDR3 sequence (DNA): TGTGCCAGCAGCTTTCTGCAGGGCGGCCACCAAGAGACCCAGTACTTC.

CDR3 protein: CSVRRGNQETQYF. The CDR3 nucleotides are TGCAGCGTGAGGAGAGGGAACCAAGAGACCCAGTACTTC. The chain carries TRBV29-1 and TRBJ2-5, with a tentative D call TRBD2 (5 bases). This CDR3 has 13 residues. Germline V gives CDR1 SQVTM, CDR2 ANQGSEA. V gave up 6 bases and J gave up 0 bases, with 11 bases separating them.

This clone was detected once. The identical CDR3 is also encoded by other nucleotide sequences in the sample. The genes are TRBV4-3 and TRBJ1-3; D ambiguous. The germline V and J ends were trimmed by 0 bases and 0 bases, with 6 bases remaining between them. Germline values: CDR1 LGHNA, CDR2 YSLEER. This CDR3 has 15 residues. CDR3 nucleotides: TGCGCCAGCAGCCAAGAAGGCGGCTCTGGAAACACCATATATTTT. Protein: CASSQEGGSGNTIYF.

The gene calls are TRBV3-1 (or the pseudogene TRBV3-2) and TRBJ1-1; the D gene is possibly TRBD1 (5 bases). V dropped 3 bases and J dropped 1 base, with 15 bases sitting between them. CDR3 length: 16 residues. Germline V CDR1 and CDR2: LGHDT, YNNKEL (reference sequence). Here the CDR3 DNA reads TGTGCCAGCAGCCAGAGGAGGGGAACAAGGAACACTGAAGCTTTCTTT. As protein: CASSQRRGTRNTEAFF.

CDR3 region: CASRYRGPSYEQYF. In DNA form, the CDR3 reads TGTGCCAGCAGGTACAGGGGGCCCTCCTACGAGCAGTACTTC. This rearrangement joins TRBV27 to TRBJ2-7, with 9 nucleotides matching TRBD1. The V segment lost 6 bases and the J segment 0 bases; nucleotides outside the gene matches: 3. There are 14 residues in the CDR3. Germline CDR1 reads MNHEY; CDR2 reads SMNVEV (reference sequence).

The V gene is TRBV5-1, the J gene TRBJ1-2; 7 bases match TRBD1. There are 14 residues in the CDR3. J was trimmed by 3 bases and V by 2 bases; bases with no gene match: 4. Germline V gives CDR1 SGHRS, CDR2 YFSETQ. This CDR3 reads CASSLTTGHYGYTF. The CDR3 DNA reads TGCGCCAGCAGCTTAACGACAGGGCACTATGGCTACACCTTC.

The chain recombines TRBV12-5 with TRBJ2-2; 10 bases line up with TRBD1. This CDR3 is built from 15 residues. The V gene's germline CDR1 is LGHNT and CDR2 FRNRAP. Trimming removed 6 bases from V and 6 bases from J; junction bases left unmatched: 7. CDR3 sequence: CASGKGQGDSGELFF. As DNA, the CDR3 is TGTGCTAGTGGCAAAGGACAGGGGGATTCCGGGGAGCTGTTTTTT.

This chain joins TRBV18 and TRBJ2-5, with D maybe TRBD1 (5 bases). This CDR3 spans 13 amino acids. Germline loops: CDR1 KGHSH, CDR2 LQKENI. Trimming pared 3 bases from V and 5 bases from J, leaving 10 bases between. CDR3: CASSPPGQETQYF. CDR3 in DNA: TGTGCCAGCTCACCCCCAGGGCAGGAGACCCAGTACTTC.

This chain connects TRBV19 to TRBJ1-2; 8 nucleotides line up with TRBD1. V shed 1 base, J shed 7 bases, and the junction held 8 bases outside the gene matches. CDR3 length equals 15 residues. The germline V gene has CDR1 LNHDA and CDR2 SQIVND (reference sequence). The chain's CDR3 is CASSIARQGAGGYTF. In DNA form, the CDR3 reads TGTGCCAGTAGTATAGCTCGGCAGGGGGCGGGTGGCTACACCTTC.

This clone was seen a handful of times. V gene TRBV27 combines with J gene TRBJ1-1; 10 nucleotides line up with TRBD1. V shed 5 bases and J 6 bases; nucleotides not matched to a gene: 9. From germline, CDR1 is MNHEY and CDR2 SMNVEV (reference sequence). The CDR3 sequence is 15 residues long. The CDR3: CASSTRTGGRSEAFF. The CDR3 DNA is TGTGCCAGCAGTACCCGGACAGGGGGACGATCTGAAGCTTTCTTT.

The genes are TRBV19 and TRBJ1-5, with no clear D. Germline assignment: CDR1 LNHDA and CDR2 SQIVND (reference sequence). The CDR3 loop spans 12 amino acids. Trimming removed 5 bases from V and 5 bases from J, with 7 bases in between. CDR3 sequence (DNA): TGTGCCAGTAGTGAACACGATCAGCCCCAGCATTTT. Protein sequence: CASSEHDQPQHF.